Following are 14 T cell receptor beta chains from one sample sequenced in a study of regulatory T cells in long-lasting Graves disease. The time point here: newly diagnosed GD, antithyroid drugs for less than 3 months. Extracted PBMC RNA gave rise to the TCR library. In building TCR beta libraries, iRepertoire HTBI primers were used together with Arm-PCR of CDR3 regions. TCRdb reprocessed the multiplex PCR reads via MiXCR and lists one record per CDR3 protein. The data contain hundreds of thousands of distinct CDR3 sequences, roughly 13% of them seen just once; the ten biggest clones take up roughly a tenth. These same data were also listed under a study on T cells in Graves' hyperthyroidism and ophthalmopathy.

The sequences come from peripheral blood mononuclear cells (PBMCs), collected at new diagnosis, from a patient treated with antithyroid drugs. The origin of the receptors is a man aged 25 to 40 with Graves disease.

This clonotype was seen only a few times. The chain combines TRBV9 with TRBJ2-3, with TRBD2 matching over 8 bases. The CDR3 spans 17 residues. Looked up from germline, CDR1 is SGDLS and CDR2 is YYNGEE. After removal of 0 bases from V and 4 bases from J, the junction contained 10 bases not matched to a gene. Here the CDR3 DNA reads TGTGCCAGCAGCGTAGCCCCCTTAGGAGCGGGGGCAGATACGCAGTATTTT. This gives the protein CASSVAPLGAGADTQYF.

The chain combines TRBV24-1 with TRBJ2-1; TRBD2 agrees at 10 bases. With V trimmed by 4 bases and J by 4 bases, 3 bases remained unmatched. Germline V gene data show CDR1 as KGHDR and CDR2 as SFDVKD. CDR3 length: 15 amino acids. The CDR3 is CATSELAGEYNEQFF. CDR3 coding DNA: TGTGCCACCAGTGAGCTAGCGGGAGAATACAATGAGCAGTTCTTC.

This clonotype was counted a few times. This chain joins TRBV7-9 and TRBJ2-7, with 7 bases identical to TRBD2. Germline V CDR1 and CDR2: SEHNR, FQNEAQ (reference sequence). The CDR3 spans 18 residues. With 5 bases clipped from V and 0 bases from J, the junction kept 16 bases outside the gene matches. For the CDR3, the DNA is TGTGCCAGCAGCGAGTCTAGCGGTGGCGGGCCCAGCTCCTACGAGCAGTACTTC. It specifies CASSESSGGGPSSYEQYF.

This clonotype was observed many times. This chain links TRBV6-2 or TRBV6-3 with TRBJ1-4, with 7 positions matching TRBD1. The CDR3 has 12 residues. V gave up 5 bases and J gave up 11 bases; unmatched junction bases: 5. Germline-derived CDR1 and CDR2 are MNHEY and SVGEGT. The CDR3 DNA reads TGTGCCAGCAGTGGTCTAGGGGGCAAACTGTTTTTT. It specifies CASSGLGGKLFF.

This chain connects TRBV20-1 to TRBJ1-1, with TRBD1 identical over 8 bases. This CDR3 spans 14 amino acids. J lost 5 bases, V lost 1 base, and 6 bases had no gene match. In germline, CDR1 is DFQATT, CDR2 SNEGSKA (reference sequence). CDR3 nucleotide sequence: TGCAGTGCTAGAGCTACAGGGGGATGGACTGAAGCTTTCTTT. Translated: CSARATGGWTEAFF.

The V gene is TRBV5-6, the J gene TRBJ2-7; possibly TRBD1 for D (6 bases). There are 14 residues in the CDR3. The germline V and J ends were trimmed by 5 bases and 4 bases, with 16 bases remaining between them. Germline assignment: CDR1 SGHDT and CDR2 YYEEEE. In nucleotides, the CDR3 is TGTGCCAGCAGGGAACAGGGAGTTTTTTACGAGCAGTACTTC. Translated: CASREQGVFYEQYF.

The chain employs TRBV18 and TRBJ2-7; D not resolved. The CDR3 spans 16 residues. V gave up 3 bases and J gave up 2 bases, with 17 bases separating them. The germline CDR1 and CDR2 sequences are KGHSH and LQKENI. The CDR3 spells CASSPARILITYEQYF. CDR3 coding DNA: TGTGCCAGCTCACCTGCGCGGATACTTATAACCTACGAGCAGTACTTC. Complete variable domain (other parts from reference TRBV18 and TRBJ2-7): NAGVMQNPRHLVRRRGQEARLRCSPMKGHSHVYWYRQLPEEGLKFMVYLQKENIIDESGMPKERFSAEFPKEGPSILRIQQVVRGDSAAYFCASSPARILITYEQYFGPGTRLTVT.

This clonotype was picked up many times. The rearrangement uses TRBV29-1 and TRBJ2-5, with D perhaps TRBD2 (6 bases). Germline CDR1 SQVTM, CDR2 ANQGSEA. The V gene lost 7 bases and the J gene lost 2 bases, with 8 bases spanning the gap. The CDR3 consists of 11 residues. The CDR3, as DNA: TGCAGCGGTGGGGGGCAAGAGACCCAGTACTTC. This codes for CSGGGQETQYF. The complete variable domain, with remaining parts taken from reference TRBV29-1 and TRBJ2-5, reads SAVISQKPSRDICQRGTSLTIQCQVDSQVTMMFWYRQQPGQSLTLIATANQGSEATYESGFVIDKFPISRPNLTFSTLTVSNMSPEDSSIYLCSGGGQETQYFGPGTRLLVL.

This clonotype appeared many times. Mismatch with germline at one junction end may stem from a read error. The genes are TRBV2 and TRBJ2-1, with 7 bases identical to TRBD2. The CDR3 is 15 amino acids. Germline V lookup: CDR1 SNHLY, CDR2 FYNNEI. CDR3 residues: CASRATSAPQDEQFF. The CDR3 DNA reads TGTGCCAGCAGGGCAACTAGCGCTCCTCAGGATGAACAGTTCTTC. Looking up the rest from reference TRBV2 and TRBJ2-1 gives the full variable domain: EPEVTQTPSHQVTQMGQEVILRCVPISNHLYFYWYRQILGQKVEFLVSFYNNEISEKSEIFDDQFSVERPDGSNFTLKIRSTKLEDSAMYFCASRATSAPQDEQFFGPGTRLTVL.

The V and J genes are TRBV7-8 and TRBJ2-3, with D maybe TRBD1 (6 bases). Trimming stripped 2 bases from V and 6 bases from J, with 18 bases between. Germline V CDR1 and CDR2: SGHVS, FQNEAQ. CDR3 length: 16 amino acids. The CDR3, as DNA: TGTGCCAGCAGCTTAAAAATCGGGACAATCATGGATACGCAGTATTTT. Protein: CASSLKIGTIMDTQYF.

This clonotype was seen many times. The rearrangement uses TRBV9 and TRBJ2-1; D perhaps matches TRBD2 (5 bases). The V and J ends lost 0 bases and 7 bases respectively, with 17 bases between them. This CDR3 contains 16 residues. Germline V lookup: CDR1 SGDLS, CDR2 YYNGEE. CDR3 loop: CASSVVAGLIPNEQFF. The CDR3 coding sequence is TGTGCCAGCAGCGTAGTGGCGGGCCTCATACCGAATGAGCAGTTCTTC.

V gene TRBV20-1 combines with J gene TRBJ1-1, with D perhaps TRBD1 (6 bases). The V gene lost 6 bases and the J gene lost 6 bases, with 20 bases spanning the gap. This CDR3 contains 14 residues. The germline gives CDR1 DFQATT, CDR2 SNEGSKA (reference sequence). The CDR3 region has the DNA TGCAGTGCCAGACCGACAGGAAGAAAGCCTGAAGCTTTCTTT. This encodes CSARPTGRKPEAFF.

In this sample, this clonotype turned up a few times. CDR3 sequence: CSAKGLGETQYF. The CDR3 DNA reads TGCAGTGCTAAGGGATTGGGGGAGACCCAGTACTTC. The chain couples TRBV20-1 to TRBJ2-5, with unresolved D. Trimming removed 4 bases at V and 5 bases at J, with 11 bases between. Looked up from germline, CDR1 is DFQATT and CDR2 is SNEGSKA (reference sequence). The CDR3 runs to 12 residues.

The sample holds many counts of this clonotype. The chain employs TRBV5-1 and TRBJ2-7; D may be TRBD1 or TRBD2 (5 bases each). The CDR3 loop spans 14 amino acids. CDR1 and CDR2 from the germline V gene are SGHRS and YFSETQ. Trimming took 2 bases from V and 1 from J, leaving 10 bases between them. This chain's CDR3 is CASSFGTSSYEQYF. As DNA, the CDR3 is TGCGCCAGCAGCTTCGGGACCTCGTCCTACGAGCAGTACTTC. The whole variable domain, remainder taken from reference TRBV5-1 and TRBJ2-7, is KAGVTQTPRYLIKTRGQQVTLSCSPISGHRSVSWYQQTPGQGLQFLFEYFSETQRNKGNFPGRFSGRQFSNSRSEMNVSTLELGDSALYLCASSFGTSSYEQYFGPGTRLTVT.